These 3 T cell receptor beta chains share one sample of origin, sequenced in a study of T-cell memory formation after mild COVID-19. In TCRdb, the 5' RACE reads were re-called with MiXCR into one record per CDR3 protein. The table shows more than 250,000 distinct CDR3 sequences, with roughly 15% occurring only once. Sample: PBMCs or a T cell subset sorted from them (not recorded which). Source of these receptors: a young man who had mild COVID-19 (a few samples of this study predate the infection). Cell type and time point are not known.

The V and J genes are TRBV3-1 and TRBJ2-2, with 8 bases matching TRBD2. Losses at the gene ends were 0 bases for V and 1 base for J; bases not matched to a gene: 4. The germline V gene has CDR1 LGHDT and CDR2 YNNKEL (reference sequence). The CDR3 loop spans 17 amino acids. In nucleotides, the CDR3 is TGTGCCAGCAGCCAAGAGTACGGGAGGGGGAACACCGGGGAGCTGTTTTTT. Encoded protein: CASSQEYGRGNTGELFF.

The chain has TRBV9 and TRBJ2-3; 10 nucleotides line up with TRBD2. Germline lookup yields CDR1 SGDLS and CDR2 YYNGEE. The junction had 7 bases not matched to a gene; V was cut back by 7 bases and J by 5 bases. This CDR3 comprises 14 residues. The CDR3, as DNA: TGTGCCAGCGGCGCTAGCGGGGGACTAGATACGCAGTATTTT. Its protein is CASGASGGLDTQYF.

This clonotype has a handful of counts. This sequence joins TRBV5-1 and TRBJ2-1; possibly TRBD1 or TRBD2 for D (5 bases each). The CDR3 consists of 15 residues. CDR1 is SGHRS and CDR2 is YFSETQ in the germline V gene. V lost 7 bases, J lost 6 bases, and 20 bases lay in between. This CDR3 reads CASSGDGGRINEQFF. Written as DNA, the CDR3 is TGCGCCAGCTCTGGGGACGGAGGCCGTATCAATGAGCAGTTCTTC.